Listed below are T cell receptor beta chains from one sample, sequenced in a study of long-term antiretroviral therapy in people with HIV. Clones were read by immunoSEQ multiplex PCR, and TCRdb kept only the in-frame ones, dropping some. The sample consists of 30,000 or so clones, 78% of them appearing once. The sample was unsorted PBMCs, taken 1.5 years before starting antiretroviral therapy. These receptors were collected from a man between 18 and 35 years old with HIV. Both conserved end residues are part of each CDR3. The D gene is left open where the match is weak. Clone size, where shown, is once, few, many, or a class for clones that have expanded.

D,size,V,J,CDR3,DNA
.,few,TRBV19,TRBJ1-3,CASSIRGGTGNTIYF,TGTGCCAGTAGTATACGGGGAGGGACTGGAAACACCATATATTTT
.,.,TRBV2,TRBJ1-4,CASSPSGRSVGKLFF,TGTGCCAGCAGTCCAAGCGGGAGGTCCGTCGGAAAACTGTTTTTT
.,.,TRBV7-9,TRBJ1-2,CASSPQGFGYTF,TGTGCCAGCAGCCCGCAGGGTTTCGGCTACACCTTC
TRBD2,.,TRBV19,TRBJ2-3,CASSIGLAGGSTDTQYF,TGTGCCAGTAGTATAGGGCTAGCGGGAGGTAGCACAGATACGCAGTATTTT
TRBD1,.,TRBV2,TRBJ2-3,CASSTDRGTQYF,TGTGCCAGCAGCACGGACAGGGGGACGCAGTATTTT
TRBD2,once,TRBV4-1,TRBJ2-1,CASSQGLASGTDNEQFF,TGCGCCAGCAGCCAAGGTCTGGCTAGCGGGACCGACAATGAGCAGTTCTTC
TRBD1,few,TRBV6-1,TRBJ2-2,CASSLHRGTGELFF,TGTGCCAGCAGTTTGCACAGGGGTACCGGGGAGCTGTTTTTT
.,.,TRBV27,TRBJ2-7,CASSTQGGGSYEQYF,TGTGCCAGCAGTACCCAGGGGGGAGGGTCCTACGAGCAGTACTTC
.,.,TRBV7-9,TRBJ1-4,CASSLEDEKLFF,TGTGCCAGCAGCTTAGAAGACGAAAAACTGTTTTTT
.,.,TRBV6-1,TRBJ1-2,CASRRKDGDFYGYTF,TGTGCCAGCAGGAGAAAAGACGGGGATTTCTATGGCTACACCTTC
TRBD1,.,TRBV6-6,TRBJ2-7,CASSSRDSTYEQYF,TGTGCCAGCAGTTCCCGGGACAGTACCTACGAGCAGTACTTC
.,.,TRBV6-5,TRBJ2-7,CASTSARANEQYF,TGTGCCAGCACCTCGGCCAGAGCCAACGAGCAGTACTTC
.,.,TRBV28,TRBJ1-3,CASMGRFTSGNTIYF,TGTGCCAGCATGGGGAGGTTTACCTCTGGAAACACCATATATTTT
TRBD2,.,TRBV4-2,TRBJ2-1,CASSQALAGGSGEQFF,TGTGCCAGCAGCCAAGCACTAGCGGGGGGGAGTGGTGAGCAGTTCTTC
.,.,TRBV15,TRBJ2-7,CATSREGYEQYF,TGTGCCACCAGCAGAGAAGGGTACGAGCAGTACTTC
.,.,TRBV19,TRBJ2-5,CASRGSGPQETQYF,TGTGCCAGTAGGGGGAGCGGGCCACAAGAGACCCAGTACTTC
TRBD2,.,TRBV15,TRBJ2-1,CATSRAGGPNEQFF,TGTGCCACCAGCAGAGCGGGGGGGCCCAATGAGCAGTTCTTC
.,.,TRBV11-3,TRBJ2-1,CASSLSPLGEQFF,TGTGCCAGCAGCTTATCCCCGTTGGGTGAGCAGTTCTTC
.,.,TRBV9,TRBJ2-1,CASSAYGLGVNEQFF,TGTGCCAGCAGCGCATACGGTCTAGGCGTCAATGAGCAGTTCTTC
.,.,TRBV5-1,TRBJ1-1,CASRPLEEGPQAEAFF,TGCGCCAGCAGACCCCTCGAGGAGGGCCCGCAGGCTGAAGCTTTCTTT
TRBD1,few,TRBV7-9,TRBJ1-5,CASSQTGGNQPQHF,TGTGCCAGCAGCCAAACAGGGGGCAATCAGCCCCAGCATTTT
.,.,TRBV30,TRBJ1-2,CAWSAPDSTIFVLWRYTF,TGTGCCTGGAGTGCCCCGGATAGTACTATATTTGTTCTATGGAGGTACACCTTC
.,.,TRBV12-5,TRBJ2-1,CASGLVLGQTNNEQFF,TGTGCTAGTGGTTTGGTACTTGGGCAGACGAACAATGAGCAGTTCTTC
TRBD1,.,TRBV18,TRBJ2-7,CASSPATGAYEQYF,TGTGCCAGCTCACCAGCGACAGGGGCCTACGAGCAGTACTTC
TRBD1,few,TRBV5-4,TRBJ2-2,CASSGDRGDANTGELFF,TGTGCCAGCAGCGGGGACAGGGGGGACGCGAACACCGGGGAGCTGTTTTTT
TRBD1,.,TRBV4-1,TRBJ2-2,CASSQTTGGNGELFF,TGCGCCAGCAGCCAGACGACAGGGGGGAACGGGGAGCTGTTTTTT
.,few,TRBV6-1,TRBJ1-2,CASIQRASYGYTF,TGTGCCAGCATACAGCGAGCTAGCTATGGCTACACCTTC
.,.,TRBV28,TRBJ2-7,CASRGARSEQYF,TGTGCCAGCAGGGGGGCCCGCTCCGAGCAGTACTTC
TRBD1,.,TRBV18,TRBJ2-2,CASSPGQGFTGELFF,TGTGCCAGCTCACCGGGACAGGGCTTCACCGGGGAGCTGTTTTTT
TRBD2,.,TRBV19,TRBJ2-7,CASSIFGGGTYEQYF,TGTGCCAGTAGTATTTTCGGCGGGGGGACCTACGAGCAGTACTTC
.,.,TRBV18,TRBJ1-1,CASSLGSIGNTEAFF,TGTGCCAGCTCACTCGGGAGTATAGGGAACACTGAAGCTTTCTTT